Listed below are T cell receptor beta chains from one sample, sequenced in a study of T-cell reconstitution after alpha-beta-depleted transplantation in children. Using its own MiXCR run on the PCR reads, TCRdb lists one record per CDR3 protein. The sample carries about 170,000 distinct CDR3 sequences, roughly 11% recorded once. The sequences come from PBMCs, collected before TCRalphabeta/CD19-depleted stem cell transplant. The origin of the receptors is a boy aged 2 to 9 with acute myeloid leukemia, due to receive a stem cell transplant. The CDR3 runs from the conserved cysteine through the conserved F or W. Each record gives: clone size, D gene, V gene, J gene, CDR3 length, CDR3 DNA, CDR3 protein. D genes are given only for firm matches. Clone size is given for some rows only: seen once, a few or many times, or a class if the clone is expanded.

abundance: many; d_gene: TRBD2; v_gene: TRBV20-1; j_gene: TRBJ2-7; len: 18; CDR3nt: TGCAGTGCTAGGGGGACTAGCGGGAGGCCAAGGAGCTCCTACGAGCAGTACTTC; CDR3aa: CSARGTSGRPRSSYEQYF
abundance: many; d_gene: NA; v_gene: TRBV18; j_gene: TRBJ2-7; len: 15; CDR3nt: TGTGCCAGCTCACCAAGCCGGGACACCTCCTACGAGCAGTACTTC; CDR3aa: CASSPSRDTSYEQYF
abundance: many; d_gene: NA; v_gene: TRBV5-1; j_gene: TRBJ2-2; len: 13; CDR3nt: TGCGCCAGCAGCTTGGACTACACCGGGGAGCTGTTTTTT; CDR3aa: CASSLDYTGELFF
abundance: many; d_gene: NA; v_gene: TRBV5-5; j_gene: TRBJ2-5; len: 15; CDR3nt: TGTGCCAGCAGCTTGGTCGCAGGCGGCGGGGAGACCCAGTACTTC; CDR3aa: CASSLVAGGGETQYF
abundance: many; d_gene: NA; v_gene: TRBV14; j_gene: TRBJ2-6; len: 16; CDR3nt: TGTGCCAGCAGCCAGGCAGGGATGGCTGGGGCCAACGTCCTGACTTTC; CDR3aa: CASSQAGMAGANVLTF
abundance: few; d_gene: TRBD2; v_gene: TRBV5-5; j_gene: TRBJ2-1; len: 16; CDR3nt: TGTGCCAGCAGCCCTCGACTAGCGGGAGCGTACAATGAGCAGTTCTTC; CDR3aa: CASSPRLAGAYNEQFF
abundance: many; d_gene: NA; v_gene: TRBV29-1; j_gene: TRBJ2-5; len: 15; CDR3nt: TGCAGCGTTGAAGGAGGGGGAGGGCCCCAAGAGACCCAGTACTTC; CDR3aa: CSVEGGGGPQETQYF
abundance: many; d_gene: TRBD2; v_gene: TRBV6-5; j_gene: TRBJ2-3; len: 15; CDR3nt: TGTGCCAGCAGTTACTCGACTAGCGGGAGGGATACGCAGTATTTT; CDR3aa: CASSYSTSGRDTQYF
abundance: few; d_gene: TRBD1; v_gene: TRBV6-1; j_gene: TRBJ2-6; len: 17; CDR3nt: TGTGCCAGCAGTACCGGGACAGCCTACTCTGGGGCCAACGTCCTGACTTTC; CDR3aa: CASSTGTAYSGANVLTF
abundance: many; d_gene: NA; v_gene: TRBV21-1; j_gene: TRBJ2-4; len: 16; CDR3nt: TGTGCCAGCAGCACTAGCGGGGATCTAGCCAAAAACATTCAGTACTTC; CDR3aa: CASSTSGDLAKNIQYF
abundance: many; d_gene: TRBD2; v_gene: TRBV20-1; j_gene: TRBJ2-7; len: 16; CDR3nt: TGCAGTGCCCCCCCCCCTACTGCGGGAGGGCCAATCGAGCAGTACTTC; CDR3aa: CSAPPPTAGGPIEQYF
abundance: many; d_gene: NA; v_gene: TRBV5-6; j_gene: TRBJ2-3; len: 14; CDR3nt: TGTGCCAGCAGCTTGCGGACGGTCACAGATACGCAGTATTTT; CDR3aa: CASSLRTVTDTQYF
abundance: many; d_gene: TRBD2; v_gene: TRBV6-1; j_gene: TRBJ2-2; len: 15; CDR3nt: TGTGCCAGCAAACCTAGCGGGAGAGGCCACGGGGAGCTGTTTTTT; CDR3aa: CASKPSGRGHGELFF
abundance: many; d_gene: NA; v_gene: TRBV5-1; j_gene: TRBJ2-1; len: 15; CDR3nt: TGCGCCAGCAGCTTGGAGGGGGGTGATGGGAATGAGCAGTTCTTC; CDR3aa: CASSLEGGDGNEQFF
abundance: many; d_gene: NA; v_gene: TRBV20-1; j_gene: TRBJ1-6; len: 17; CDR3nt: TGCAGTGCCCGCGGGTCGGGACCGAGCTCCTATAATTCACCCCTCCACTTT; CDR3aa: CSARGSGPSSYNSPLHF
abundance: many; d_gene: TRBD2; v_gene: TRBV20-1; j_gene: TRBJ2-1; len: 15; CDR3nt: TGCAGTGGCCGACGGTCTAGCGGGATTTACAATGAGCAGTTCTTC; CDR3aa: CSGRRSSGIYNEQFF
abundance: many; d_gene: TRBD1; v_gene: TRBV5-1; j_gene: TRBJ2-7; len: 16; CDR3nt: TGCGCCAGCAGCTCGGAGGGACAGGGGTTATCCTACGAGCAGTACTTC; CDR3aa: CASSSEGQGLSYEQYF
abundance: many; d_gene: NA; v_gene: TRBV2; j_gene: TRBJ2-5; len: 12; CDR3nt: TGTGCCAGCAGTGGGGGCGGAGAGACCCAGTACTTC; CDR3aa: CASSGGGETQYF
abundance: NA; d_gene: TRBD1; v_gene: TRBV5-1; j_gene: TRBJ2-1; len: 14; CDR3nt: TGCGCCAGCGGAAGGACAGGGTCCTACAATGAGCAGTTCTTC; CDR3aa: CASGRTGSYNEQFF
abundance: many; d_gene: NA; v_gene: TRBV7-9; j_gene: TRBJ1-4; len: 15; CDR3nt: TGTGCCAGCAGCACCCCCGGACGCCTCGGGGAAAAACTGTTTTTT; CDR3aa: CASSTPGRLGEKLFF
abundance: many; d_gene: TRBD1; v_gene: TRBV5-1; j_gene: TRBJ1-2; len: 15; CDR3nt: TGCGCCAGCAGGCAATGGACAGGGGGACCCTATGGCTACACCTTC; CDR3aa: CASRQWTGGPYGYTF
abundance: many; d_gene: TRBD2; v_gene: TRBV5-8; j_gene: TRBJ2-5; len: 16; CDR3nt: TGTGCCAGCAGCTTGGGACTAGCGGGCGATCAAGAGACCCAGTACTTC; CDR3aa: CASSLGLAGDQETQYF
abundance: many; d_gene: TRBD2; v_gene: TRBV28; j_gene: TRBJ2-7; len: 14; CDR3nt: TGTGCCAGCAAACCGTACCGGGAGGGATACGAGCAGTACTTC; CDR3aa: CASKPYREGYEQYF
abundance: many; d_gene: TRBD1; v_gene: TRBV11-2; j_gene: TRBJ2-3; len: 21; CDR3nt: TGTGCCAGCAGCTTAGGGAAAGGGACAGGGGAGGTGTTGGTGAGCACAGATACGCAGTATTTT; CDR3aa: CASSLGKGTGEVLVSTDTQYF
abundance: many; d_gene: NA; v_gene: TRBV5-1; j_gene: TRBJ2-7; len: 14; CDR3nt: TGCGCCAGCAGCTTGGTGACTAGTACCTACGAGCAGTACTTC; CDR3aa: CASSLVTSTYEQYF
abundance: many; d_gene: NA; v_gene: TRBV5-1; j_gene: TRBJ1-2; len: 15; CDR3nt: TGCGCCAGCAGCTTGGATGGGGCCCCGAGTTATGGCTACACCTTC; CDR3aa: CASSLDGAPSYGYTF
abundance: many; d_gene: TRBD2; v_gene: TRBV12-3/TRBV12-4; j_gene: TRBJ2-1; len: 16; CDR3nt: TGTGCCAGCAGTGGGACTAGTCTAGGGTGGGGCGGTGAGCAGTTCTTC; CDR3aa: CASSGTSLGWGGEQFF
abundance: many; d_gene: NA; v_gene: TRBV20-1; j_gene: TRBJ1-5; len: 14; CDR3nt: TGCAGTGCTAGTAGAGGGAATAGCAATCAGCCCCAGCATTTT; CDR3aa: CSASRGNSNQPQHF
abundance: NA; d_gene: NA; v_gene: TRBV19; j_gene: TRBJ2-3; len: 15; CDR3nt: TGTGCCAGTATCAAAGGAGCCGCGGACACAGATACGCAGTATTTT; CDR3aa: CASIKGAADTDTQYF
abundance: many; d_gene: NA; v_gene: TRBV11-3; j_gene: TRBJ2-3; len: 14; CDR3nt: TGTGCCAGCAGCCCTCAGGGCCCCCCAGATACGCAGTATTTT; CDR3aa: CASSPQGPPDTQYF
abundance: many; d_gene: TRBD2; v_gene: TRBV6-5; j_gene: TRBJ2-1; len: 15; CDR3nt: TGTGCCAGCAGTTACTCTAGCGGGGTATACAATGAGCAGTTCTTC; CDR3aa: CASSYSSGVYNEQFF
abundance: many; d_gene: NA; v_gene: TRBV12-3/TRBV12-4; j_gene: TRBJ2-5; len: 14; CDR3nt: TGTGCCAGCAGAGACCGCGGCGGGGTGGAGACCCAGTACTTC; CDR3aa: CASRDRGGVETQYF
abundance: few; d_gene: NA; v_gene: TRBV10-2; j_gene: TRBJ1-1; len: 14; CDR3nt: TGCGCCAGCAGTGAGTCTGGAGGAGGGTTTGAAGCTTTCTTT; CDR3aa: CASSESGGGFEAFF
abundance: many; d_gene: NA; v_gene: TRBV3-1; j_gene: TRBJ1-1; len: 14; CDR3nt: TGTGCCAGCAGCCAAGGATTTCAGAACACTGAAGCTTTCTTT; CDR3aa: CASSQGFQNTEAFF
abundance: many; d_gene: NA; v_gene: TRBV27; j_gene: TRBJ2-2; len: 18; CDR3nt: TGTGCCAGCAGTTTATCGTTGAGAGGGGGGGGGCGTAGCGGGGAGCTGTTTTTT; CDR3aa: CASSLSLRGGGRSGELFF
abundance: many; d_gene: TRBD2; v_gene: TRBV5-1; j_gene: TRBJ2-4; len: 15; CDR3nt: TGCGCCAGCAGCTTCGACTCCTTGGGAGGGAACATTCAGTACTTC; CDR3aa: CASSFDSLGGNIQYF
abundance: many; d_gene: TRBD2; v_gene: TRBV7-2; j_gene: TRBJ2-1; len: 17; CDR3nt: TGTGCCAGCAGCCCTCGTCCGGGGGGGCCTTCCTCCAATGAGCAGTTCTTC; CDR3aa: CASSPRPGGPSSNEQFF
abundance: many; d_gene: NA; v_gene: TRBV12-3/TRBV12-4; j_gene: TRBJ2-2; len: 15; CDR3nt: TGTGCCAGCAGAATGAGAGGTTCGAACACCGGGGAGCTGTTTTTT; CDR3aa: CASRMRGSNTGELFF
abundance: many; d_gene: NA; v_gene: TRBV5-1; j_gene: TRBJ1-1; len: 15; CDR3nt: TGCGCCAGCCGACAAAACCCCGGGACTCTCACTGAAGCTTTCTTT; CDR3aa: CASRQNPGTLTEAFF
abundance: many; d_gene: NA; v_gene: TRBV28; j_gene: TRBJ1-5; len: 12; CDR3nt: TGTGCCAGCAGTTTGGGTGGTCAGCCCCAGCATTTT; CDR3aa: CASSLGGQPQHF
abundance: many; d_gene: NA; v_gene: TRBV5-1; j_gene: TRBJ2-3; len: 15; CDR3nt: TGCGCCAGCACCCCAGGGACCCTTCGGACAGATACGCAGTATTTT; CDR3aa: CASTPGTLRTDTQYF
abundance: few; d_gene: TRBD1; v_gene: TRBV6-1; j_gene: TRBJ1-6; len: 15; CDR3nt: TGTGCCAGCAGGCCCAGGACAGGCTATAATTCACCCCTCCACTTT; CDR3aa: CASRPRTGYNSPLHF
abundance: few; d_gene: TRBD1; v_gene: TRBV4-2; j_gene: TRBJ1-4; len: 15; CDR3nt: TGTGCCAGCAGCCAAGGGAACAGGGGGAATGAAAAACTGTTTTTT; CDR3aa: CASSQGNRGNEKLFF